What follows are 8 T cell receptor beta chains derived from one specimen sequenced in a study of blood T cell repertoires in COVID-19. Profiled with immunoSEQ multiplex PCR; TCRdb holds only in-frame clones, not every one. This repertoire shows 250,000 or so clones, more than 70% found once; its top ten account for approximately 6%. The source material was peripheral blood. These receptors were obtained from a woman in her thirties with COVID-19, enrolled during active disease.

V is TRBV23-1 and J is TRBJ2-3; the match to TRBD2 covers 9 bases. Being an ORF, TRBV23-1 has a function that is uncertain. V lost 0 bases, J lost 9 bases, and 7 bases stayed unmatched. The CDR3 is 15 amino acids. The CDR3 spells CASSQSMLAGLTQYF. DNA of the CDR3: TGCGCCAGCAGTCAATCGATGCTAGCGGGACTCACGCAGTATTTT.

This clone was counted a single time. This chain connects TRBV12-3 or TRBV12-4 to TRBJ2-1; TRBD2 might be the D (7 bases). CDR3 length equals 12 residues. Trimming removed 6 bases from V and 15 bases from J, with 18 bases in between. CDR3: CASSRLGGPVFF. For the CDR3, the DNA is TGTGCCAGCAGCCGCCTCGGGGGGCCGGTGTTCTTC.

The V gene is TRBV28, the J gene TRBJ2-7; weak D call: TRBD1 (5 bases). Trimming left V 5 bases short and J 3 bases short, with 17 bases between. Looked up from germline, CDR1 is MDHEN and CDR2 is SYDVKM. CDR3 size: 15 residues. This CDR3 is CASSPPTEHNYEQYF. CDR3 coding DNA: TGTGCCAGCAGTCCCCCGACAGAACACAACTACGAGCAGTACTTC. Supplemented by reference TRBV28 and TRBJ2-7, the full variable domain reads DVKVTQSSRYLVKRTGEKVFLECVQDMDHENMFWYRQDPGLGLRLIYFSYDVKMKEKGDIPEGYSVSREKKERFSLILESASTNQTSMYLCASSPPTEHNYEQYFGPGTRLTVT.

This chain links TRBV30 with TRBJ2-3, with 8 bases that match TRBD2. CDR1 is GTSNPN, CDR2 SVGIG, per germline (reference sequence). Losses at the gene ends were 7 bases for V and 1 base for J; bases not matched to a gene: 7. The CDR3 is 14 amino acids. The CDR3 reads CASTQTSGTDTQYF. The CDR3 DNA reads TGTGCCTCTACCCAGACTAGCGGCACAGATACGCAGTATTTT. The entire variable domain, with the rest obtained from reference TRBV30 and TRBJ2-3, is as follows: SQTIHQWPATLVQPVGSPLSLECTVEGTSNPNLYWYRQAAGRGLQLLFYSVGIGQISSEVPQNLSASRPQDRQFILSSKKLLLSDSGFYLCASTQTSGTDTQYFGPGTRLTVL.

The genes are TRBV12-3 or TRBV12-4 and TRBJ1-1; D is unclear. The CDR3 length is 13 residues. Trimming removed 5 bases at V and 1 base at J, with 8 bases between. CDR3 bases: TGTGCCAGCAGTCTCGTCCGGAACACTGAAGCTTTCTTT. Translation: CASSLVRNTEAFF.

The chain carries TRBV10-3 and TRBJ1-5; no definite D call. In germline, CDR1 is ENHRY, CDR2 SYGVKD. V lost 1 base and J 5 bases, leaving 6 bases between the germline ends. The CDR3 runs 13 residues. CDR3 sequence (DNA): TGTGCCATCAGTGAGTATCAGGATCAGCCCCAGCATTTT. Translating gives CAISEYQDQPQHF.

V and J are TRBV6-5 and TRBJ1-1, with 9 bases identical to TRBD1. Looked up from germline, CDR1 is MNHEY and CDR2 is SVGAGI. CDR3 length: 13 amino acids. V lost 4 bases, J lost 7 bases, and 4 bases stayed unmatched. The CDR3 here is CASSWDRAREAFF. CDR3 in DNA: TGTGCCAGCAGTTGGGACAGGGCCCGTGAAGCTTTCTTT.

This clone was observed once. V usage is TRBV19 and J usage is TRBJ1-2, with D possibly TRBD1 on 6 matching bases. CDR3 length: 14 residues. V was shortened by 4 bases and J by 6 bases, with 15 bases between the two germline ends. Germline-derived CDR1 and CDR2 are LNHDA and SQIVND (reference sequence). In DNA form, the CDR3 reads TGTGCCAGTAGTACAGGACAGTTCGGAGATGGCTACACCTTC. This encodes CASSTGQFGDGYTF.